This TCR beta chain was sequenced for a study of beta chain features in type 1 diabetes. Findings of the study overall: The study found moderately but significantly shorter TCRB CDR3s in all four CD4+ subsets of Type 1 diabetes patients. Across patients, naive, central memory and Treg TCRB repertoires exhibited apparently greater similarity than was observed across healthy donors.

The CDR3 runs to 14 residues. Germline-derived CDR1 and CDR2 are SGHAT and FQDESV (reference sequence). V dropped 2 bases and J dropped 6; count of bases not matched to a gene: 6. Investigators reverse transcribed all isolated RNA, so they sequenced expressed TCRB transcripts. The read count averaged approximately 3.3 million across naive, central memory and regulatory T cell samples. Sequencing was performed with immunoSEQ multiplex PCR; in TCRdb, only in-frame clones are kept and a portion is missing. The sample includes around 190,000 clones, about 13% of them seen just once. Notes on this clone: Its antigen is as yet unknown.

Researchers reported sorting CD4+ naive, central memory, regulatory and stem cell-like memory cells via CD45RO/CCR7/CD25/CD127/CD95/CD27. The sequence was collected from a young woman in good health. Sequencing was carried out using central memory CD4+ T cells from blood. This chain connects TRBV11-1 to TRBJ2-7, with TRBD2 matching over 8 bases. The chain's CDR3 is CASSLSGLVGEQYF. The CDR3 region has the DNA TGTGCCAGCAGCTTATCGGGACTAGTCGGCGAGCAGTACTTC.